This T cell receptor (beta chain) was recovered during a study of cytomegalovirus exposure and HLA in healthy donors. The study, taken as a whole, reports: Further analysis, carried out later, found HLA-associated TCR beta chains more clonally expanded than equally common other chains. It has been reported that TCR beta sequences accurately predicted the HLA-A and HLA-B alleles of most subjects. A missense variant in DCLRE1C was later tied to TCR beta V- and J-gene trimming.

Use of 60 Vbeta and 13 Jbeta primers characterized the PCR. Using immunoSEQ multiplex PCR, the repertoire was profiled, and TCRdb retains in-frame clones only, with some absent. The sample carries about 160,000 clones, approximately 75% recorded once. The V and J ends lost 4 bases and 6 bases, in that order; junction bases with no gene match: 17. The CDR3 runs to 19 residues. Germline V lookup: CDR1 ENHRY, CDR2 SYGVKD. As concerns this clone: Its antigen is still unknown.

The receptor was isolated from a man aged 30 to 39 in good health and CMV-seropositive. This rearrangement joins TRBV10-3 to TRBJ1-5, with 11 positions matching TRBD1. Source material: PBMCs. The CDR3 nucleotides read TGTGCCATCAGTGCTGGGTTCGGACAGGGGGCGAAGGAAGGTCAGCCCCAGCATTTT. This sequence encodes CAISAGFGQGAKEGQPQHF.